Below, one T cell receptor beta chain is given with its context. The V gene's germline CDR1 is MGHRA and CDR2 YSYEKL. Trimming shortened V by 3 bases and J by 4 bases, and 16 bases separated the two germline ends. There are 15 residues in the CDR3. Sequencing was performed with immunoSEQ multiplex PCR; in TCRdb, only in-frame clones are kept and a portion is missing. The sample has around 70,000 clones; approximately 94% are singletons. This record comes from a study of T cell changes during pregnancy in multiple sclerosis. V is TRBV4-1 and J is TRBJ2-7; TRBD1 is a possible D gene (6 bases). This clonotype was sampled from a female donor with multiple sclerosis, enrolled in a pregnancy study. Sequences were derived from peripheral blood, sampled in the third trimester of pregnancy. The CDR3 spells CASSQALQGGYEQYF. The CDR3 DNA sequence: TGCGCCAGCAGCCAGGCTTTACAGGGTGGGTACGAGCAGTACTTC.